These 4 T cell receptor beta chains were sequenced from one sample in a study of identical twins. TCRdb recomputed calls from the 5' RACE reads with MiXCR, one row per CDR3 protein. The sample lists under 900,000 distinct CDR3 sequences, roughly 20% seen once, with approximately 14% in the top ten. Another study also made use of these data, one on T cells expressing NK-cell markers.

Sequencing was performed on PBMCs. The receptors were sampled from a young woman in good health.

V gene TRBV9 combines with J gene TRBJ2-2, with 9 bases identical to TRBD2. Germline CDR1 reads SGDLS; CDR2 reads YYNGEE. There are 17 residues in the CDR3. Trimming cost V 2 bases and J 4 bases; bases outside gene matches: 9. In nucleotides, the CDR3 is TGTGCCAGCAGCGTGGATCGGACTAGCGAGAGCACCGGGGAGCTGTTTTTT. Translation gives CASSVDRTSESTGELFF.

This clonotype was picked up many times. The CDR3 region has the DNA TGTGCCAGCAGTTACGGGACAGGGGTCTATGGCTACACCTTC. Its protein product is CASSYGTGVYGYTF. J is TRBJ1-2 and V is TRBV6-5, with 10 bases lining up with TRBD1. Losses at the gene ends were 2 bases for V and 4 bases for J; bases not matched to a gene: 1. Germline CDR1 and CDR2: MNHEY and SVGAGI. This CDR3 has 14 residues.

In this sample, this clonotype turned up a few times. The chain links TRBV3-1 to TRBJ1-1, with D maybe TRBD1 (6 bases). Trimming cost V 0 bases and J 1 base, with 18 bases left between them. From germline, CDR1 is LGHDT and CDR2 YNNKEL (reference sequence). The CDR3 loop spans 18 amino acids. CDR3 protein: CASSQDPGGSRRNTEAFF. In DNA form, the CDR3 reads TGTGCCAGCAGCCAAGATCCGGGGGGCAGCCGGAGGAACACTGAAGCTTTCTTT.

There are a few counts of this clonotype. This chain connects TRBV9 to TRBJ2-7; D assignment may be TRBD1 or TRBD2 (5 bases each). CDR1 and CDR2 (germline): SGDLS, YYNGEE. Trimming shortened V by 0 bases and J by 1 base, and 11 bases separated the two germline ends. This CDR3 comprises 15 residues. CDR3 loop: CASSVVRDGSYEQYF. The DNA for the CDR3 is TGTGCCAGCAGCGTAGTTCGGGACGGGTCCTACGAGCAGTACTTC.